Sequencing of this T cell receptor beta chain was carried out in a study of shared clonotypes between healthy human individuals (dated by TCRdb to about 2020). About the investigation overall: A couple of women and a few men aged 18 to 49 years were included in the cohort. For each donor, CD4 naive and CD4 memory were each run on three plates, CD8 naive on two plates, and CD8 memory on one plate. To estimate repertoire size and how much clonotype sharing occurs between individuals, the study deeply sequenced the blood TCR repertoires of about five healthy adults. Libraries were prepared and TCR repertoires were sequenced by different laboratories using diverse techniques, in order to increase sequencing depth and limit assay-specific biases. Leukapheresis yielded between about 0.85 and 9.5 billion PBMCs per donor. General study outcomes and caveats: Naive subsets generally had larger estimated clonotype richness than memory subsets did. Because the study included a small number of donors, the genetic and exposure-history diversity represented was limited. Compared with non-shared clonotypes, clonotypes shared by all four sorted-subset donors had higher generation probabilities. Sampling was restricted to blood, and TCR repertoires in tissue are likely to differ from TCR repertoires in blood. About 4.5% of naive CD4, 3.5% of naive CD8, approximately 2% of memory CD4, and about 0.4% of memory CD8 clonotypes were shared across several donors. Based on pairwise subsampling, the degree of clonotype sharing among donors was expected to be affected by sequencing depth. Rarefaction of sorted-subset datasets indicated incomplete sequencing despite the large sequencing depth.

Healthy HIV-negative adults with no recently reported acute infections or vaccinations were included as donors. Every donor was a Caucasian adult living in Nashville, Tennessee, USA. CD4+ T cells were enriched through magnetic negative selection, after which naive cells were positively selected on CD45RA and the remaining negative fraction served as the memory subset. Blood was obtained by leukapheresis, after which PBMCs were separated by Ficoll-Histopaque density gradient centrifugation and cryopreserved in liquid nitrogen vapor phase. Analytical flow cytometry was used to check the purity and quantity of every magnetically sorted T cell population. Each sorted fraction had its genomic DNA isolated and then quantified by UV absorbance on a Nanodrop 2000c. TCR CDR3 regions were amplified from genomic DNA by multiplex PCR using the deep immunoSEQ assay. Genomic DNA extracted from each cell subset was distributed evenly over all wells of several immunoSEQ 96-well plates, and each plate served as one replicate. For sorted subsets, approximately 210 ng of genomic DNA, equivalent to around 31,000 T cell genomes, went into each replicate PCR. Purified libraries were measured with a Qubit 3.0 fluorometer, size-checked on a Bioanalyzer 2100, and measured again with the KAPA Library Quantification kit. Each immunoSEQ 96-well plate was sequenced on its own single-read 150-cycle Illumina NextSeq 550 flow cell. The authors processed their data as follows. Because only junctional sequences without quality scores were contained in the immunoSEQ output, filtering matching that applied to full-length reads could not be performed. Sequences were annotated with PyIR, a Python wrapper for IgBLAST v1.9, and V/J genes and CDR3 were assigned using IMGT germline references. Reads were removed for weak V/J assignments (E-value above 1e-6), missing CDR3, stop codons, out-of-frame junctions, or ambiguous translated residues. V3J clonotypes were defined by identical inferred V gene, J gene, and CDR3 amino acid sequence. The percentage overlap between two repertoires was calculated by dividing the number of shared unique clonotypes by the size of the smaller repertoire. Three approaches were used to assess repertoire richness: RTK rarefaction, the Chao1 estimator, and Recon v2.1 estimates of unobserved clonotypes. Generation probabilities were computed with OLGA for all TCRbeta clonotypes obtained by the gDNA method from a handful of donors. TCRdb took over this immuneACCESS table, retaining in-frame rearrangements with V and J assigned. Such tables are incomplete; in checked studies, under half of the missing clones stem from an unresolved V gene, and the remainder is unexplained. V, J and clone size were drawn from that table, and D and trimming were deduced from the DNA. In all, the sample holds hundreds of thousands of clones, and roughly 95% of those were seen once. The ten most abundant clones make up roughly 0.06% of the sample.

Remarks on this clone: What antigen it recognizes has not been identified. The sample holds no much larger clone one base away, and base qualities are not on file.

The specimen was naive CD4+ T cells sorted from blood. The sample's cell subset or site label is to be understood as: CD45RA+ positively selected. The sequence was collected from a young woman in good health.

The DNA sequence is given as TGTGCCAGCATGGCCGGCAGGGGGGATCAGCCCCAGCATTTT. This gives the protein CASMAGRGDQPQHF. The rearranged chain carries TRBV2 and TRBJ1-5; 7 bases in the middle match TRBD1. CDR1 and CDR2 are drawn from the germline V gene: SNHLY, FYNNEI. The CDR3 holds 14 amino acids from the cysteine to the phenylalanine. Of all the DNA, just the CDR3 is kept, 42 bases in frame from base 1. The germline V end is reduced by 7 bases and the J end by 5 bases; junction bases left unmatched: 8. The reference TRBV2 and TRBJ1-5 proteins fill in what lies around the CDR3, so the full variable domain reads EPEVTQTPSHQVTQMGQEVILRCVPISNHLYFYWYRQILGQKVEFLVSFYNNEISEKSEIFDDQFSVERPDGSNFTLKIRSTKLEDSAMYFCASMAGRGDQPQHFGDGTRLSIL.